These T cell receptor beta chains were read from a single sample in a study of T cell repertoires in cytomegalovirus infection. For these receptors, no antigen is known. Via MiXCR, TCRdb re-called the reads, giving one row per CDR3 protein. Found here are 55,000 to 70,000 distinct CDR3 sequences, roughly 34% of them singletons; the top ten hold 70%. The material sequenced was PBMCs, sequenced either directly or after in vitro stimulation (not recorded which). The receptors come from a human donor in good health (CMV status not recorded). Some clones in this sample may be carry-over from other donors' samples. Both conserved end residues are part of each CDR3. Each record gives: V gene, J gene, clone size, D gene, CDR3 protein, CDR3 DNA. The D gene is left open where the match is weak. Size values are once, few and many counts, or a class for expanded clones, and some rows have none.

v_gene: TRBV11-2
j_gene: TRBJ2-7
abundance: few
d_gene: TRBD2
CDR3aa: CASSSLAGGNEQYF
CDR3nt: TGTGCCAGCAGCAGCCTAGCGGGGGGGAACGAGCAGTACTTC

v_gene: TRBV20-1
j_gene: TRBJ2-3
abundance: -
d_gene: -
CDR3aa: CSARDSDTQYF
CDR3nt: TGCAGTGCTAGAGATAGCGATACGCAGTATTTT

v_gene: TRBV12-5
j_gene: TRBJ2-1
abundance: -
d_gene: -
CDR3aa: CASAGDPNEQFF
CDR3nt: TGTGCTAGTGCGGGGGACCCCAATGAGCAGTTCTTC

v_gene: TRBV7-9
j_gene: TRBJ2-5
abundance: few
d_gene: TRBD2
CDR3aa: CASSPTSEETQYF
CDR3nt: TGTGCCAGCAGCCCTACTAGCGAGGAGACCCAGTACTTC

v_gene: TRBV12-3/TRBV12-4
j_gene: TRBJ1-2
abundance: few
d_gene: -
CDR3aa: CASRAGLLYGYTF
CDR3nt: TGTGCCAGCAGGGCAGGGCTTCTCTATGGCTACACCTTC

v_gene: TRBV6-2/TRBV6-3
j_gene: TRBJ2-1
abundance: -
d_gene: TRBD2
CDR3aa: CASSPISGYLFNEQFF
CDR3nt: TGTGCCAGCAGTCCTATTAGCGGGTACCTATTCAATGAGCAGTTCTTC

v_gene: TRBV28
j_gene: TRBJ1-5
abundance: few
d_gene: -
CDR3aa: CASSLILQPQHF
CDR3nt: TGTGCCAGCAGTTTAATATTGCAGCCCCAGCATTTT

v_gene: TRBV12-3/TRBV12-4
j_gene: TRBJ2-3
abundance: -
d_gene: -
CDR3aa: CASSPHKTAPDTQYF
CDR3nt: TGTGCCAGCAGTCCGCATAAAACGGCCCCAGATACGCAGTATTTT

v_gene: TRBV20-1
j_gene: TRBJ1-1
abundance: -
d_gene: -
CDR3aa: CSARDPIRDTEAFF
CDR3nt: TGCAGTGCTAGAGATCCTATACGAGACACTGAAGCTTTCTTT

v_gene: TRBV29-1
j_gene: TRBJ2-7
abundance: -
d_gene: -
CDR3aa: CSVREQMYEQYF
CDR3nt: TGCAGCGTAAGGGAGCAGATGTACGAGCAGTACTTC